The sequence of this T cell receptor (beta chain) was determined in a study of T cell repertoires in aging, cancer and after chemotherapy. On the study more broadly: Donors were grouped into six age bands spanning 30 or younger through 70 or older. Paired samples before and after chemotherapy came from chronic lymphocytic leukemia patients on fludarabine- or bendamustine-based regimens.

A mixed TRB-A/B primer pool amplified rearranged TRB by multiplex touch-down PCR. MiXCR was run by TCRdb on the multiplex PCR reads, yielding one entry per CDR3 protein. Here the sample spans about 1,700 distinct CDR3 sequences, 50% to 60% being singletons. A remark on this clonotype: Its antigen remains unidentified.

The template was genomic DNA from peripheral blood, not RNA. Study-level findings and limits: Healthy donors lost TCR diversity with age mainly through richness, cancer patients through richness and evenness. Age-matched healthy donors had significantly more diverse, less clonal blood TCR repertoires than untreated cancer patients.

Germline V lookup: CDR1 LGHNA, CDR2 YNFKEQ. V dropped 0 bases and J dropped 8 bases, with 7 bases sitting between them. The CDR3 consists of 12 residues. This sequence was found in a human donor with a blood cancer. Sequenced material: blood. V is TRBV4-2 and J is TRBJ1-1; D gene uncertain. As DNA, the CDR3 is TGTGCCAGCAGCCAAGATCTCCAGGAAGCTTTCTTT. It is translated as CASSQDLQEAFF.